This is a list of T cell receptor beta chains from one sample in a study of cytomegalovirus exposure and HLA in healthy donors. Some clones are missing from TCRdb's copy, which holds only in-frame ones; the method was immunoSEQ multiplex PCR. Seen here are under 200,000 clones, roughly 85% observed once, and the top ten hold under 0.9%. Specimen: PBMCs. Receptors originate from a woman in her thirties or forties in good health and CMV-seronegative. Each CDR3 is given with its conserved first and last residue. D genes are given only for firm matches. Clone size appears in some rows only: once, few, many, or a class for an expanded clone.

size	D	V	length	J	DNA	CDR3
.	TRBD1	TRBV9	14	TRBJ1-2	TGTGCCAGCAGCGTAGGACAGGGAGTTTATGGCTACACCTTC	CASSVGQGVYGYTF
once	TRBD1	TRBV5-1	15	TRBJ1-2	TGCGCCAGCAGCCTTCGGACAGGGGGCAACTATGGCTACACCTTC	CASSLRTGGNYGYTF
.	TRBD1	TRBV28	15	TRBJ2-7	TGTGCCAGCAGTCTCTCCGGGACAGGGGGCTACGAGCAGTACTTC	CASSLSGTGGYEQYF
.	.	TRBV10-3	11	TRBJ2-7	TGTGCCATCAGTGATATCTACGAGCAGTACTTC	CAISDIYEQYF
.	.	TRBV28	14	TRBJ1-4	TGTGCCAGCAGTGACCCAGGGAACGAGGAAAAACTGTTTTTT	CASSDPGNEEKLFF
.	TRBD1	TRBV2	13	TRBJ2-7	TGTGCCATTCGGGACAGGGGGCGGAACGAGCAGTACTTC	CAIRDRGRNEQYF
few	.	TRBV6-5	15	TRBJ1-1	TGTGCCAGCAGTTACGGGGGAGGGCGGGTCACTGAAGCTTTCTTT	CASSYGGGRVTEAFF
.	.	TRBV6-1	13	TRBJ2-7	TGTGCCACCAGATACAGGGTTCAGCACGAGCAGTACTTC	CATRYRVQHEQYF
.	.	TRBV6-4	14	TRBJ2-1	TGTGCCAGCACCGAAGAGGCGGGGTACAATGAGCAGTTCTTC	CASTEEAGYNEQFF
once	.	TRBV23-1	16	TRBJ2-2	TGCGCCAGCAGTCAAGATGAACAGCCGAACACCGGGGAGCTGTTTTTT	CASSQDEQPNTGELFF
.	.	TRBV6-4	15	TRBJ2-7	TGTGCCAGCAGCGACACGGAGAAGGGGCGAAACGAGCAGTACTTC	CASSDTEKGRNEQYF
.	.	TRBV28	13	TRBJ1-2	TGTGCCAGCTATCACCCCTTAGCCCATGGCTACACCTTC	CASYHPLAHGYTF
.	TRBD1	TRBV19	12	TRBJ1-2	TGTGCCAGTGGACAGGGGAGATATGGCTACACCTTC	CASGQGRYGYTF
.	.	TRBV28	14	TRBJ1-3	TGTGCCAGCAGTTTAGGCACCTCTGGAAACACCATATATTTT	CASSLGTSGNTIYF
.	TRBD1	TRBV28	15	TRBJ2-7	TGTGCCAGCAGTTTAACCGGACAGGGGGTCTACGAGCAGTACTTC	CASSLTGQGVYEQYF
.	TRBD2	TRBV27	16	TRBJ2-7	TGTGCCAGCAGTCCCTCCCTAGCGGGCCGCTCCTACGAGCAGTACTTC	CASSPSLAGRSYEQYF
.	TRBD1	TRBV5-4	13	TRBJ2-7	TGTGCCAGCAGCTGGGACAGATCCTACGAGCAGTACTTC	CASSWDRSYEQYF